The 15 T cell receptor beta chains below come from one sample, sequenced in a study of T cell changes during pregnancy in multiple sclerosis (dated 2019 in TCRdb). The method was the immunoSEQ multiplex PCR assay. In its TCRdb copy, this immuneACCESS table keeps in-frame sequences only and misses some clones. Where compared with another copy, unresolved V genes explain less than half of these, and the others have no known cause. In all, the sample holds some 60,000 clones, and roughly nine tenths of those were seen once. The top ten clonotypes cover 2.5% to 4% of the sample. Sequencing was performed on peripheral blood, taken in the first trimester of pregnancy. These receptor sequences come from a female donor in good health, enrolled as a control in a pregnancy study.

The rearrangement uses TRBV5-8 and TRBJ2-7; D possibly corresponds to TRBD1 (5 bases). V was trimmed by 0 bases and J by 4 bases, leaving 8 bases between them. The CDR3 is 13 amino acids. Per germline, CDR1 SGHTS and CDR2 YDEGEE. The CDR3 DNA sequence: TGTGCCAGCAGCTTGGGACAGTTTTACGAGCAGTACTTC. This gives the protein CASSLGQFYEQYF.

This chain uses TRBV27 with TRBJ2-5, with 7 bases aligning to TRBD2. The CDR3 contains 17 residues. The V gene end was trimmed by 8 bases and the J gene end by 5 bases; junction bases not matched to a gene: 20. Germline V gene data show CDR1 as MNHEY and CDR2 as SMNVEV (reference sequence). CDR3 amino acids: CASWQGGSGQTGETQYF. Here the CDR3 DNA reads TGTGCCAGCTGGCAAGGCGGGAGCGGGCAGACGGGGGAGACCCAGTACTTC.

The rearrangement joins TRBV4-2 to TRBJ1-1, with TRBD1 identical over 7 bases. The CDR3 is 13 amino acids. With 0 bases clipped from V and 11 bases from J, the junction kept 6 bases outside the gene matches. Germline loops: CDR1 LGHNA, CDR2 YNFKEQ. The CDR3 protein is CASSQDHRGWAFF. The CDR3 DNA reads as TGTGCCAGCAGCCAAGACCACAGGGGTTGGGCTTTCTTT.

CDR3: CASNPLDTRTDTQYF. The CDR3 region has the DNA TGTGCCAGCAATCCATTAGACACTCGCACAGATACGCAGTATTTT. The chain employs TRBV2 and TRBJ2-3; D is unresolved. CDR1 and CDR2 (germline): SNHLY, FYNNEI. V was cut by 7 bases and J by 1 base, with 15 bases left in between. This CDR3 contains 15 residues.

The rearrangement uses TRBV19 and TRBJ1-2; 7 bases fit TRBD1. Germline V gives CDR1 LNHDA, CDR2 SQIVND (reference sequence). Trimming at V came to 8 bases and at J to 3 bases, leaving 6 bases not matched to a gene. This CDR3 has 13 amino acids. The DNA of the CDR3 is TGTGCCAGTTTAGGGGGCGCGTACTATGGCTACACCTTC. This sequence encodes CASLGGAYYGYTF.

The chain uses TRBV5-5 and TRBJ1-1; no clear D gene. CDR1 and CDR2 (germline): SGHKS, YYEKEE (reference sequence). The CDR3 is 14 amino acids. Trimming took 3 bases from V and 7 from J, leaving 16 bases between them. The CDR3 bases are TGTGCCAGCAGCTGGACTCCTCCGGGAAGTGAAGCTTTCTTT. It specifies CASSWTPPGSEAFF.

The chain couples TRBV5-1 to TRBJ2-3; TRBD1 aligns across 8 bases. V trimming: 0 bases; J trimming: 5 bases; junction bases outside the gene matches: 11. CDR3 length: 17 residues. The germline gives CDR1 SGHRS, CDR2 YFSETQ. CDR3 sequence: CASSLGGQAAILDTQYF. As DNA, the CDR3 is TGCGCCAGCAGCTTGGGGGGACAGGCCGCAATACTAGATACGCAGTATTTT.

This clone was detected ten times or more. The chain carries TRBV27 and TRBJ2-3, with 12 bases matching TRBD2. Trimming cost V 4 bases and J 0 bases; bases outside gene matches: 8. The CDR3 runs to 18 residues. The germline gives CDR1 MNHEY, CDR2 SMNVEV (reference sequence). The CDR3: CASSSPTGTSGSTDTQYF. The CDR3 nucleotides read TGTGCCAGCAGTTCCCCAACCGGGACTAGCGGGAGCACAGATACGCAGTATTTT.

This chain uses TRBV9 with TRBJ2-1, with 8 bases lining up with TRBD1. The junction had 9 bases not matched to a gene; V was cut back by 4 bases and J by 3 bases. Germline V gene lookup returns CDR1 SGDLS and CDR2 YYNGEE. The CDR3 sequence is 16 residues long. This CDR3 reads CASSSKTGADYNEQFF. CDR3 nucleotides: TGTGCCAGCAGCTCAAAGACAGGGGCTGACTACAATGAGCAGTTCTTC.

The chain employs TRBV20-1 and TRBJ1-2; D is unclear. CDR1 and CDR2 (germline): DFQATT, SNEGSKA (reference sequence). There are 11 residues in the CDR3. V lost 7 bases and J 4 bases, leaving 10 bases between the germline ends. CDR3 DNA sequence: TGCAGTGTTGGGGAGATCTATGGCTACACCTTC. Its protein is CSVGEIYGYTF.

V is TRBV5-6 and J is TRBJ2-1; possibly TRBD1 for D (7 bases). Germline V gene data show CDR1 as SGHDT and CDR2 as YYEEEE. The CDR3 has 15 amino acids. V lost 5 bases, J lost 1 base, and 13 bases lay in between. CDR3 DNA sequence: TGTGCCAGCAGAGGGCGGGACAGATCCTACAATGAGCAGTTCTTC. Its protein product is CASRGRDRSYNEQFF.

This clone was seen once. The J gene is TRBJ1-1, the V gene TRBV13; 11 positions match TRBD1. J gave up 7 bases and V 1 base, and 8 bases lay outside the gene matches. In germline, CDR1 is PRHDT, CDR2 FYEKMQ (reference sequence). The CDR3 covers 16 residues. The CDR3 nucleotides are TGTGCCAGCAGCTTAGTTACCGGGACAGGGGGGTTTGAAGCTTTCTTT. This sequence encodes CASSLVTGTGGFEAFF. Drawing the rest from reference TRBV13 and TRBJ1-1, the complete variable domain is AAGVIQSPRHLIKEKRETATLKCYPIPRHDTVYWYQQGPGQDPQFLISFYEKMQSDKGSIPDRFSAQQFSDYHSELNMSSLELGDSALYFCASSLVTGTGGFEAFFGQGTRLTVV.

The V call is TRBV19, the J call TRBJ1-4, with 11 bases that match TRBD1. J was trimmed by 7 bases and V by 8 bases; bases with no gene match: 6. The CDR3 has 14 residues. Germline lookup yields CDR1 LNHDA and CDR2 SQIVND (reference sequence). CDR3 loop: CASDTGTGGEKLFF. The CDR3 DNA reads TGTGCCAGTGATACCGGGACAGGGGGTGAAAAACTGTTTTTT.

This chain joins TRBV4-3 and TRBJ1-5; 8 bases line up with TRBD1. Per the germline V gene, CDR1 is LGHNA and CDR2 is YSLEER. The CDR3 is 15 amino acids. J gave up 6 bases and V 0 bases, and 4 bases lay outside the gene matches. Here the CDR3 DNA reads TGCGCCAGCAGCCAAGATTTTACAGGGGGTCAGCCCCAGCATTTT. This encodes CASSQDFTGGQPQHF.

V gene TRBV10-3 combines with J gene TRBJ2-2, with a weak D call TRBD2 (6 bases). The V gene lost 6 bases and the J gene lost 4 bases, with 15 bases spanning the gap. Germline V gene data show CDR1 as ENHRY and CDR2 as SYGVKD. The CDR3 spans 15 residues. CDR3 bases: TGTGCCATCAGGGAGGTAGCGGATTCCACCGGGGAGCTGTTTTTT. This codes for CAIREVADSTGELFF.